This paragraph reports one T cell receptor (beta chain). Its antigen is not known. This sample was included in a study of T cell responses to AZD1222 COVID-19 vaccine. Overall study: Whether given at about 4 or about 12 weeks, second doses were pooled. Study-wide results and limits: Close to half of spike-specific TCRs reportedly recognize unmutated variant regions. Vaccination with two AZD1222 doses was followed by a rise in Spike-specific TCR breadth and depth. Among those given AZD1222, only six were seropositive at baseline.

The germline gives CDR1 MGHRA, CDR2 YSYEKL. The CDR3 contains 13 residues. Trimming left V 4 bases short and J 10 bases short, with 14 bases between. Produced via immunoSEQ multiplex PCR; TCRdb's table is partial and in-frame only. The sample contains about 170,000 clones, around nine tenths of which appear only once. The sequencing used peripheral blood, collected on day 0 of AZD1222 vaccination. This receptor was obtained from an adult in good health. The V and J genes are TRBV4-1 and TRBJ1-5; D gene ambiguous. The CDR3 loop reads CASSLPGGRPQHF. In nucleotides, the CDR3 is TGCGCCAGCAGCCTCCCTGGCGGTCGTCCCCAGCATTTT.